The T cell receptor beta chain under discussion was sequenced for a study of graft-versus-host responses after intestinal transplantation. Background on the study: Each recipient received anti-thymocyte globulin induction, then tacrolimus and steroids for three to four years. General study results and limits: GvH clones appeared in recipient marrow, some first in ileum or blood. Individuals who had graft-donor T cell macrochimerism had allografts that showed high graft-versus-host to host-versus-graft clonal ratios.

Losses at the gene ends were 4 bases for V and 2 bases for J; bases not matched to a gene: 7. The CDR3 has 16 amino acids. CDR1 and CDR2 from the germline V gene are MDHEN and SYDVKM. On this clone itself: Its antigen remains unidentified.

TCRdb's table, derived via immunoSEQ multiplex PCR, lists solely in-frame clones and lacks some. The sample gives about 51,000 clones, 89% of which show up once; 0.5% to 0.7% is in the top ten. The chain joins TRBV28 to TRBJ2-7; 11 nucleotides agree with TRBD2. This specimen consisted of unstimulated CD4+ T cells sorted from spleen or lymph node cells, obtained before transplant. The sequence was collected from a human donor who was the organ donor for an intestinal transplant. The CDR3 region is CASSSPPSGRPYEQYF. The CDR3 DNA follows: TGTGCCAGCAGTTCACCTCCTAGCGGGAGGCCCTACGAGCAGTACTTC. The variable domain in full, completed from reference TRBV28 and TRBJ2-7, reads DVKVTQSSRYLVKRTGEKVFLECVQDMDHENMFWYRQDPGLGLRLIYFSYDVKMKEKGDIPEGYSVSREKKERFSLILESASTNQTSMYLCASSSPPSGRPYEQYFGPGTRLTVT.